Following are 25 T cell receptor beta chains from one sample sequenced in a study of T cells after somatic rescue of genetic block. Method: immunoSEQ multiplex PCR; TCRdb's copy keeps in-frame clones and lacks some. This sample carries 100,000 to 120,000 clones, 85% to 95% of them seen once, and the ten largest clones take 1.4%. Sequencing was done on a sample of peripheral blood mononuclear cells (PBMCs). Receptors originate from a woman aged 18-30 years.

The chain employs TRBV19 and TRBJ1-2; no clear D. Between the trimmed V and J ends, which lost 10 bases and 3 bases, there was a span of 9 bases. Germline lookup yields CDR1 LNHDA and CDR2 SQIVND (reference sequence). This CDR3 region has 11 residues. CDR3 in DNA: TGTGCCACCCGGGCGCACTATGGCTACACCTTC. Translated: CATRAHYGYTF. Based on the CDR3 plus reference TRBV19 and TRBJ1-2, the full variable domain is DGGITQSPKYLFRKEGQNVTLSCEQNLNHDAMYWYRQDPGQGLRLIYYSQIVNDFQKGDIAEGYSVSREKKESFPLTVTSAQKNPTAFYLCATRAHYGYTFGSGTRLTVV.

This chain uses TRBV4-3 with TRBJ1-2; 11 bases line up with TRBD1. V lost 0 bases to trimming and J lost 3 bases; unmatched junction nucleotides: 3. CDR1 LGHNA and CDR2 YSLEER come from the germline V gene. This CDR3 has 16 residues. The CDR3 here is CASSQEGQGDYYGYTF. The DNA of the CDR3 is TGCGCCAGCAGCCAAGAGGGACAGGGGGACTACTATGGCTACACCTTC.

The chain recombines TRBV7-9 with TRBJ2-3; D is uncertain. The CDR3 has 13 amino acids. Trimming removed 5 bases at V and 0 bases at J, with 6 bases between. Germline-derived CDR1 and CDR2 are SEHNR and FQNEAQ (reference sequence). CDR3 amino acids: CASSPESTDTQYF. The DNA of the CDR3 is TGTGCCAGCAGCCCAGAGAGCACAGATACGCAGTATTTT.

The chain recombines TRBV9 with TRBJ2-1, with D tentatively TRBD2 (6 bases). V was clipped by 4 bases and J by 0 bases, with 14 bases between them. CDR1 is SGDLS, CDR2 YYNGEE, per germline. There are 16 residues in the CDR3. CDR3 sequence (DNA): TGTGCCAGCAGCTTACCCCGGGAGAGCTCCTACAATGAGCAGTTCTTC. It specifies CASSLPRESSYNEQFF.

The chain links TRBV19 to TRBJ1-3; no clear D. V lost 1 base and J 0 bases, leaving 7 bases between the germline ends. The CDR3 has 15 amino acids. Germline V lookup: CDR1 LNHDA, CDR2 SQIVND (reference sequence). In DNA, the CDR3 is TGTGCCAGTAGTATAGTGCCGACCTCTGGAAACACCATATATTTT. It yields the protein CASSIVPTSGNTIYF.

V and J are TRBV10-3 and TRBJ2-1; D is tentatively TRBD1 or TRBD2 (5 bases each). This CDR3 is 13 amino acids long. Trimming removed 6 bases from V and 10 bases from J, with 16 bases in between. Germline V gives CDR1 ENHRY, CDR2 SYGVKD. The CDR3 nucleotides are TGTGCCATCAGACCCCCCCGGGGCCAAGAGCAGTTCTTC. Its translation: CAIRPPRGQEQFF.

The rearrangement joins TRBV13 to TRBJ1-1; tentative D call: TRBD1 (6 bases). Germline-derived CDR1 and CDR2 are PRHDT and FYEKMQ (reference sequence). The CDR3 loop spans 15 amino acids. V was trimmed by 5 bases and J by 3 bases, leaving 16 bases between them. This chain's CDR3 is CASSRPAGDDTEAFF. CDR3 sequence (DNA): TGTGCCAGCAGCCGCCCGGCAGGGGATGACACTGAAGCTTTCTTT.

The rearrangement uses TRBV4-1 and TRBJ2-7; 7 nucleotides match TRBD2. Germline V lookup: CDR1 MGHRA, CDR2 YSYEKL. CDR3 size: 16 residues. Trimming cost V 0 bases and J 1 base; bases outside gene matches: 6. The CDR3 loop is CASSQDQRGGSYEQYF. As DNA, the CDR3 is TGCGCCAGCAGCCAAGATCAGCGGGGAGGGTCCTACGAGCAGTACTTC.

This clone was counted once. V gene TRBV7-2 combines with J gene TRBJ1-2; D uncertain. V lost 0 bases and J lost 2, with 13 bases in between. The CDR3 has 16 amino acids. Germline V gene lookup returns CDR1 SGHTA and CDR2 FQGNSA. CDR3 in amino acids: CASSLAFSKGNYGYTF. CDR3 in DNA: TGTGCCAGCAGCTTAGCATTTTCGAAAGGGAACTATGGCTACACCTTC.

The chain carries TRBV30 and TRBJ1-5; D is unresolved. The length of the CDR3 is 14 residues. Deletions cut 2 bases from V and 5 bases from J, with 13 bases between. Germline CDR1 GTSNPN, CDR2 SVGIG (reference sequence). CDR3 nucleotides: TGTGCCTGGAGTTCTACCTCTATAGATCAGCCCCAGCATTTT. Encoded protein: CAWSSTSIDQPQHF.

The gene calls are TRBV27 and TRBJ1-4, with TRBD1 as a possible D gene (5 bases). The ends were cut back, 2 bases at V and 8 bases at J, with 12 bases in the middle. The CDR3 length is 14 residues. CDR1 and CDR2 from the germline V gene are MNHEY and SMNVEV (reference sequence). This chain's CDR3 is CASSLGTSTEKLFF. CDR3 bases: TGTGCCAGCAGTTTAGGGACCTCCACCGAAAAACTGTTTTTT.

The chain employs TRBV9 and TRBJ2-4; 11 nucleotides align to TRBD1. CDR3 length: 16 residues. V shed 3 bases, J shed 9 bases, and the junction held 11 bases outside the gene matches. CDR1 is SGDLS and CDR2 is YYNGEE in the germline V gene. The CDR3 here is CASSEGGDRGFGIQYF. The CDR3 DNA reads as TGTGCCAGCAGCGAAGGTGGGGACAGGGGGTTCGGCATTCAGTACTTC. Variable domain in full (rest from reference TRBV9 and TRBJ2-4): DSGVTQTPKHLITATGQRVTLRCSPRSGDLSVYWYQQSLDQGLQFLIQYYNGEERAKGNILERFSAQQFPDLHSELNLSSLELGDSALYFCASSEGGDRGFGIQYFGAGTRLSVL.

The chain joins TRBV15 to TRBJ1-5; no reliable D call. Trimming removed 4 bases at V and 8 bases at J, with 21 bases between. The germline V gene encodes CDR1 LNHNV and CDR2 YYDKDF (reference sequence). The CDR3 is 16 residues long. CDR3 region: CATSNPGREAGEPQHF. For the CDR3, the DNA is TGTGCCACCAGCAACCCGGGTCGGGAGGCTGGGGAGCCCCAGCATTTT.

The rearrangement joins TRBV6-5 to TRBJ2-3; 7 bases are a match to TRBD1. V lost 5 bases, J lost 0 bases, and 5 bases stayed unmatched. The CDR3 contains 15 residues. Germline CDR1 MNHEY, CDR2 SVGAGI. As DNA, the CDR3 is TGTGCCAGCAGTAATCAACAGGGGAGCACAGATACGCAGTATTTT. Residues: CASSNQQGSTDTQYF.

This rearrangement joins TRBV7-2 to TRBJ2-5; 9 nucleotides line up with TRBD2. V lost 5 bases to trimming and J lost 3 bases; unmatched junction nucleotides: 10. CDR1 is SGHTA and CDR2 is FQGNSA in the germline V gene. The CDR3 contains 16 residues. CDR3 DNA sequence: TGTGCCAGCAGCGCGATGCGCGGGGGGGCGAAAGAGACCCAGTACTTC. Translated: CASSAMRGGAKETQYF.

The chain is built from TRBV15 and TRBJ1-2, with no clear D. Germline-derived CDR1 and CDR2 are LNHNV and YYDKDF (reference sequence). V was shortened by 3 bases and J by 0 bases, with 5 bases between the two germline ends. There are 13 residues in the CDR3. The chain's CDR3 is CATSRISNYGYTF. In DNA, the CDR3 is TGTGCCACCAGCAGGATCTCTAACTATGGCTACACCTTC.

The gene calls are TRBV27 and TRBJ2-2, with TRBD2 matching over 12 bases. The CDR3 runs 15 residues. The V gene's germline CDR1 is MNHEY and CDR2 SMNVEV (reference sequence). V lost 2 bases and J lost 13; bases outside the gene matches: 8. The CDR3 loop is CASSLGGAGLAGLFF. The CDR3 DNA reads as TGTGCCAGCAGTTTAGGAGGAGCGGGACTAGCGGGGCTGTTTTTT.

J is TRBJ1-2 and V is TRBV7-9; D ambiguous. This CDR3 is 14 amino acids long. Trimming pared 3 bases from V and 4 bases from J, leaving 12 bases between. Germline CDR1 is SEHNR and CDR2 is FQNEAQ (reference sequence). The CDR3 is CASSFSSDRYGYTF. CDR3 nucleotides: TGTGCCAGCAGCTTCTCCTCCGACCGCTATGGCTACACCTTC.

The rearrangement joins TRBV21-1 to TRBJ1-5. TRBV21-1 is a pseudogene locus. This CDR3 region has 12 residues. The CDR3 here is CASSKGTGPQHF. The CDR3 nucleotides read TGTGCCAGCAGCAAAGGGACGGGGCCCCAGCATTTT.

V is TRBV6-5 and J is TRBJ1-2; D unclear. Trimming took 6 bases from V and 4 from J, leaving 15 bases between them. CDR1 and CDR2 (germline): MNHEY, SVGAGI. The CDR3 is 14 amino acids. The CDR3 bases are TGTGCCAGCAGCCCACAAGTCTGGATCTATGGCTACACCTTC. Its translation: CASSPQVWIYGYTF.

This chain uses TRBV19 with TRBJ2-6; 10 bases are shared with TRBD1. Per germline, CDR1 LNHDA and CDR2 SQIVND (reference sequence). Trimming removed 5 bases from V and 2 bases from J; junction bases left unmatched: 12. The CDR3 consists of 19 residues. In nucleotides, the CDR3 is TGTGCCAGTAGTTCAGCCCGACAGGGGGCTGTAGCTGGGGCCAACGTCCTGACTTTC. This gives the protein CASSSARQGAVAGANVLTF.

This clone occurred once. The V and J genes are TRBV7-2 and TRBJ1-2; TRBD1 matches at 8 bases. The V gene's germline CDR1 is SGHTA and CDR2 FQGNSA. The V gene end was trimmed by 1 base and the J gene end by 7 bases; junction bases not matched to a gene: 11. The CDR3 consists of 16 residues. CDR3 loop: CASSLGRTGRYSGYTF. CDR3 in DNA: TGTGCCAGCAGCTTAGGGAGGACAGGGCGTTATTCTGGCTACACCTTC.

V and J are TRBV9 and TRBJ2-2; 8 bases match TRBD1. Germline V lookup: CDR1 SGDLS, CDR2 YYNGEE. V dropped 3 bases and J dropped 3; count of bases not matched to a gene: 4. CDR3 length: 15 residues. The CDR3 DNA sequence: TGTGCCAGCAGCGCCAGGGGGCGCGACACCGGGGAGCTGTTTTTT. Encoded protein: CASSARGRDTGELFF. Based on the CDR3 plus reference TRBV9 and TRBJ2-2, the full variable domain is DSGVTQTPKHLITATGQRVTLRCSPRSGDLSVYWYQQSLDQGLQFLIQYYNGEERAKGNILERFSAQQFPDLHSELNLSSLELGDSALYFCASSARGRDTGELFFGEGSRLTVL.

The chain is built from TRBV6-4 and TRBJ2-1; 8 bases match TRBD2. Germline V lookup: CDR1 MRHNA, CDR2 SNTAGT. The CDR3 runs 15 residues. Trimming at V came to 2 bases and at J to 4 bases, leaving 4 bases not matched to a gene. In DNA, the CDR3 is TGTGCCAGCAGTGACACTGGCGGGGGGTACAATGAGCAGTTCTTC. As protein: CASSDTGGGYNEQFF.

The V gene is TRBV4-2, the J gene TRBJ2-5, with 8 positions matching TRBD2. The CDR3 loop spans 17 amino acids. Germline CDR1 is LGHNA and CDR2 is YNFKEQ. The V gene end was trimmed by 1 base and the J gene end by 2 bases; junction bases not matched to a gene: 9. The CDR3 nucleotides are TGTGCCAGCAGCCAAGGATTGGGACTAGTACAACAAGAGACCCAGTACTTC. As protein: CASSQGLGLVQQETQYF.